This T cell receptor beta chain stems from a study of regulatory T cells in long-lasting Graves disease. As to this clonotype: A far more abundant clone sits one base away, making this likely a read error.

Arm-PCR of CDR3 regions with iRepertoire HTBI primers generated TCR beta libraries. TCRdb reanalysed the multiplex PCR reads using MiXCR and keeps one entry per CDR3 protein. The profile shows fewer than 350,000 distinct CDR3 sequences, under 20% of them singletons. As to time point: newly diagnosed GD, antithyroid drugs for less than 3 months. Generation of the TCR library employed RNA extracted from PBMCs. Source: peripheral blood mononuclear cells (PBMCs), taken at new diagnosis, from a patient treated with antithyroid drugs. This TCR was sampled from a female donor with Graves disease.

This CDR3 is CTSSLRGIGGTDTQYF. The CDR3 region has the DNA TGTACCAGCAGCTTAAGGGGGATAGGCGGCACAGATACGCAGTATTTT. The V and J genes are TRBV12-3 or TRBV12-4 and TRBJ2-3; D perhaps matches TRBD1 (6 bases). The CDR3 is 16 amino acids.